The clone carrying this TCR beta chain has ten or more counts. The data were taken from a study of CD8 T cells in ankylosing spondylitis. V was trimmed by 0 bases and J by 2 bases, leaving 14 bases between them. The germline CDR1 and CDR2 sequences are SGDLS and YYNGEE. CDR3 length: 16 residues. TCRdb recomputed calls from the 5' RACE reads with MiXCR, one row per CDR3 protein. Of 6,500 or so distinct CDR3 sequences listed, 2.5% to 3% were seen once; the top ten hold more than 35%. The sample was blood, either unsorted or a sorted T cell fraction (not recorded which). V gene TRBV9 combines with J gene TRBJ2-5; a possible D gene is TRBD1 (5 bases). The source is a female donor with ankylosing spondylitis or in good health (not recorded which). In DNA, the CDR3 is TGTGCCAGCAGCGTAGAAGGCAGGGCTTCTCAAGAGACCCAGTACTTC. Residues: CASSVEGRASQETQYF.